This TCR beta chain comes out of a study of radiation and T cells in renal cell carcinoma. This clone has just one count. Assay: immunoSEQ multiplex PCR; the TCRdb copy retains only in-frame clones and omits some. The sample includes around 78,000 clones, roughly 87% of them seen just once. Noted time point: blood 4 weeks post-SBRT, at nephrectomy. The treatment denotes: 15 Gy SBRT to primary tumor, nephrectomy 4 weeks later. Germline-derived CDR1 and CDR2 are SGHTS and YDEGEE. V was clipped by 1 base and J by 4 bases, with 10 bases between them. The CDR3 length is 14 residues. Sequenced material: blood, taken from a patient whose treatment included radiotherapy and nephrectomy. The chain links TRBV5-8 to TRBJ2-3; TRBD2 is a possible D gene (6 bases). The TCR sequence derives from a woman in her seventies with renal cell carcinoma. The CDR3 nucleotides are TGTGCCAGCAGCTTGTACGGGAGCTCAGATACGCAGTATTTT. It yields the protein CASSLYGSSDTQYF.